This passage covers 15 T cell receptor beta chains from one sample sequenced in a study of cytomegalovirus exposure and HLA in healthy donors (dated by TCRdb to about 2017). The library was built by means of the immunoSEQ multiplex PCR assay. The multiplex PCR relied on a mix of 60 forward primers for TCR Vbeta segments and 13 reverse primers for TCR Jbeta segments. TCRdb provides this immuneACCESS table in a form limited to in-frame rearrangements. Some clones are lacking; in checked studies, under half of them reflect an unresolved V gene, and why the rest are absent is not known. This sample lists 200,000 or so clones; less than 90% were detected once. Clones ranked in the top ten supply approximately 0.26% of the sample. The sequencing input was PBMCs. These TCRs come from a boy younger than 18 in good health and CMV-seronegative.

The V and J genes are TRBV7-2 and TRBJ2-7; 7 bases match TRBD1. The length of the CDR3 is 13 residues. Losses at the gene ends were 5 bases for V and 0 bases for J; bases not matched to a gene: 1. From germline, CDR1 is SGHTA and CDR2 FQGNSA. The CDR3: CASSRDSSYEQYF. CDR3 DNA: TGTGCCAGCAGCCGGGACAGCTCCTACGAGCAGTACTTC.

This clone has a single count. V gene TRBV28 combines with J gene TRBJ1-5; the match to TRBD1 covers 7 bases. This CDR3 contains 17 residues. Germline V gene sequence: CDR1 MDHEN, CDR2 SYDVKM. Losses at the gene ends were 5 bases for V and 0 bases for J; bases not matched to a gene: 10. CDR3 DNA: TGTGCCAGCAGTGAAATTGGGACAGCTGATAGCAATCAGCCCCAGCATTTT. Translated, it gives CASSEIGTADSNQPQHF.

The chain carries TRBV7-6 and TRBJ1-2; 7 bases match TRBD1. CDR1 and CDR2 from the germline V gene are SGHVS and FNYEAQ. V lost 3 bases and J lost 4; bases outside the gene matches: 11. The CDR3 contains 16 residues. CDR3 loop: CASSFLPGGRTYGYTF. The DNA of the CDR3 is TGTGCCAGCAGCTTCCTCCCAGGGGGGCGAACCTATGGCTACACCTTC.

The V gene is TRBV25-1, the J gene TRBJ1-1; tentatively, D is TRBD1 (6 bases). This CDR3 contains 17 residues. Germline V gene lookup returns CDR1 MGHDK and CDR2 SYGVNS. Trimming cost V 0 bases and J 4 bases, with 18 bases left between them. CDR3 sequence: CASSEYSPWGRVTEAFF. DNA of the CDR3: TGTGCCAGCAGTGAATATTCCCCTTGGGGGCGCGTCACTGAAGCTTTCTTT.

The chain couples TRBV10-3 to TRBJ2-4; D possibly corresponds to TRBD1 (6 bases). Germline assignment: CDR1 ENHRY and CDR2 SYGVKD. The germline V and J ends were trimmed by 2 bases and 2 bases, with 10 bases remaining between them. This CDR3 region has 15 residues. CDR3 amino acids: CAISEPGESKNIQYF. Written as DNA, the CDR3 is TGTGCCATCAGTGAGCCAGGGGAGTCCAAAAACATTCAGTACTTC.

This clone was found once. V is TRBV7-6 and J is TRBJ2-2; tentative D call: TRBD1 (5 bases). V was cut by 5 bases and J by 0 bases, with 10 bases left in between. Germline assignment: CDR1 SGHVS and CDR2 FNYEAQ. There are 15 residues in the CDR3. CDR3 sequence: CASSPWTTNTGELFF. Written as DNA, the CDR3 is TGTGCCAGCAGCCCTTGGACAACGAACACCGGGGAGCTGTTTTTT.

This chain links TRBV29-1 with TRBJ2-4; 7 bases match TRBD2. The germline V gene encodes CDR1 SQVTM and CDR2 ANQGSEA. CDR3 size: 15 residues. V shed 6 bases, J shed 0 bases, and the junction held 8 bases outside the gene matches. The CDR3 DNA follows: TGCAGCGTGGCCTCGGGGGGTCTAGCCAAAAACATTCAGTACTTC. Translated, it gives CSVASGGLAKNIQYF.

The J gene is TRBJ2-1, the V gene TRBV9; 7 bases map to TRBD2. This CDR3 has 16 amino acids. V was clipped by 0 bases and J by 7 bases; unmatched bases: 10. Germline V gene data show CDR1 as SGDLS and CDR2 as YYNGEE. The DNA for the CDR3 is TGTGCCAGCAGCGTAGGCCCCTCTGGACTAGGAAATGAGCAGTTCTTC. Translating gives CASSVGPSGLGNEQFF.

The rearrangement joins TRBV11-3 to TRBJ2-3; TRBD2 is a possible D gene (5 bases). Germline lookup yields CDR1 SGHNT and CDR2 YENEEA. There are 14 residues in the CDR3. V was trimmed by 1 base and J by 2 bases, leaving 7 bases between them. In DNA form, the CDR3 reads TGTGCCAGCAGCTTAGCGGGAATCACAGATACGCAGTATTTT. Its translation is CASSLAGITDTQYF.

This rearrangement joins TRBV5-1 to TRBJ2-7, with D possibly TRBD2 on 5 matching bases. V was pared by 4 bases and J by 3 bases, with 20 bases between. Germline V gene sequence: CDR1 SGHRS, CDR2 YFSETQ. The length of the CDR3 is 16 residues. The CDR3 DNA is TGCGCCAGCAGCCCCGAGGTAGCGAGCCTCTTCTACGAGCAGTACTTC. It translates to CASSPEVASLFYEQYF.

The V gene is TRBV28, the J gene TRBJ1-1, with D possibly matching TRBD1 (5 bases). The CDR3 sequence is 12 residues long. V was clipped by 11 bases and J by 10 bases, with 20 bases between them. Germline values: CDR1 MDHEN, CDR2 SYDVKM. The CDR3: CASREGVMGAFF. CDR3 bases: TGTGCCTCCAGGGAGGGAGTGATGGGAGCTTTCTTT.

The chain employs TRBV5-1 and TRBJ2-4; perhaps TRBD2 as D (6 bases). The CDR3 loop spans 16 amino acids. The ends were cut back, 3 bases at V and 6 bases at J, with 19 bases in the middle. Germline V gene data show CDR1 as SGHRS and CDR2 as YFSETQ. The CDR3 protein is CASSSATSSLGNIQYF. CDR3 nucleotides: TGCGCCAGCAGCTCGGCAACTAGCTCCCTCGGAAACATTCAGTACTTC.

The chain joins TRBV11-2 to TRBJ2-5; 7 nucleotides agree with TRBD2. This CDR3 has 15 amino acids. The V gene end was trimmed by 4 bases and the J gene end by 1 base; junction bases not matched to a gene: 6. Germline CDR1 SGHAT, CDR2 FQNNGV. The CDR3 is CASSSGLGGQETQYF. For the CDR3, the DNA is TGTGCCAGCAGCTCCGGACTAGGCGGCCAAGAGACCCAGTACTTC. Variable domain in full (rest from reference TRBV11-2 and TRBJ2-5): EAGVAQSPRYKIIEKRQSVAFWCNPISGHATLYWYQQILGQGPKLLIQFQNNGVVDDSQLPKDRFSAERLKGVDSTLKIQPAKLEDSAVYLCASSSGLGGQETQYFGPGTRLLVL.

The rearrangement uses TRBV5-1 and TRBJ2-1, with no clear D. This CDR3 spans 17 amino acids. The ends were cut back, 4 bases at V and 4 bases at J, with 21 bases in the middle. Germline V gene sequence: CDR1 SGHRS, CDR2 YFSETQ. This CDR3 is CASSPMGPPNGYNEQFF. The CDR3 DNA follows: TGCGCCAGCAGCCCAATGGGTCCTCCCAACGGGTACAATGAGCAGTTCTTC.

This clone was counted only a few times. CDR3 DNA sequence: TGCAGTGCTACAGGGAACACTGAAGCTTTCTTT. This translates into CSATGNTEAFF. The rearrangement uses TRBV20-1 and TRBJ1-1; D ambiguous. Trimming left V 4 bases short and J 1 base short, with 4 bases between. This CDR3 is built from 11 residues. The germline gives CDR1 DFQATT, CDR2 SNEGSKA (reference sequence).